The 20 T cell receptor beta chains reported below all come from one sample, sequenced in a study of beta chain features in type 1 diabetes. Findings of the study overall: All four CD4+ subsets of Type 1 diabetes patients contained TCRB CDR3s that were moderately but significantly shorter.

Their cognate antigens are unknown. Reverse transcribing all isolated RNA meant expressed TCRB transcripts were sequenced. Method: immunoSEQ multiplex PCR; TCRdb's copy keeps in-frame clones and lacks some. The sample records roughly 730,000 clones, 13% being singletons. The sequenced sample consisted of naive CD4+ T cells from blood. The receptors shown here come from a man in his late teens or twenties with type 1 diabetes.

This chain's CDR3 is CASSGRDGVDIQYF. CDR3 in DNA: TGCGCCAGCAGCGGCCGGGACGGAGTGGACATTCAGTACTTC. The rearrangement links TRBV4-1 to TRBJ2-4; TRBD1 or TRBD2 may be the D gene (5 bases each). The ends were cut back, 5 bases at V and 8 bases at J, with 16 bases in the middle. CDR1 is MGHRA, CDR2 YSYEKL, per germline. The CDR3 is 14 amino acids.

This clone was picked up a small number of times. V usage is TRBV5-1 and J usage is TRBJ1-4, with D perhaps TRBD1 (6 bases). CDR1 SGHRS and CDR2 YFSETQ come from the germline V gene. The CDR3 is 16 residues long. With 0 bases removed from V and 6 bases from J, the gap between germline ends came to 15 bases. The CDR3 bases are TGCGCCAGCAGCTTGGGTGCACAGGGATGGGATGAAAAACTGTTTTTT. The encoded protein is CASSLGAQGWDEKLFF.

This sequence joins TRBV29-1 and TRBJ1-2; no firm D call. In germline, CDR1 is SQVTM, CDR2 ANQGSEA. The V end lost 7 bases, the J end lost 3 bases, and 9 bases lay between the germline ends. The CDR3 loop spans 11 amino acids. For the CDR3, the DNA is TGCAGCGCCCAGGAAGACTATGGCTACACCTTC. It encodes CSAQEDYGYTF.

The chain couples TRBV10-3 to TRBJ1-1, with D possibly being TRBD1 (6 bases). The germline V and J ends were trimmed by 7 bases and 1 base, with 13 bases remaining between them. Germline CDR1 reads ENHRY; CDR2 reads SYGVKD. This CDR3 spans 14 amino acids. The chain's CDR3 is CAITTTDRNTEAFF. CDR3 coding DNA: TGTGCCATCACCACCACGGACAGGAACACTGAAGCTTTCTTT.

In this sample, this clone turned up a few times. Other nucleotide sequences in the sample specify the same CDR3. CDR3 DNA: TGTGCCAGCAGTTACGAGGGAGAGCAGTACTTC. Its protein product is CASSYEGEQYF. The chain joins TRBV6-5 to TRBJ2-7; D is perhaps TRBD2 (5 bases). V lost 2 bases and J 7 bases, leaving 6 bases between the germline ends. There are 11 residues in the CDR3. Germline assignment: CDR1 MNHEY and CDR2 SVGAGI.

The chain recombines TRBV9 with TRBJ2-1, with D unresolved. CDR1 and CDR2 from the germline V gene are SGDLS and YYNGEE. V lost 0 bases and J 4 bases, leaving 17 bases between the germline ends. This CDR3 is 17 amino acids long. CDR3 sequence reads: CASSVGLDQVSYNEQFF. The DNA of the CDR3 is TGTGCCAGCAGCGTAGGTCTGGACCAGGTATCGTACAATGAGCAGTTCTTC.

A few counts support this clone. This CDR3 is also generated by other DNA sequences in the sample. The V gene is TRBV20-1, the J gene TRBJ1-2; D is unclear. CDR1 and CDR2 from the germline V gene are DFQATT and SNEGSKA (reference sequence). Trimming removed 0 bases from V and 4 bases from J, with 3 bases in between. The CDR3 spans 11 residues. DNA for the CDR3: TGCAGTGCTAGAGAGCTCTATGGCTACACCTTC. It specifies CSARELYGYTF.

The chain has TRBV7-9 and TRBJ1-6; D may be TRBD1 (6 bases). V lost 0 bases to trimming and J lost 9 bases, with 15 bases between them. The V gene's germline CDR1 is SEHNR and CDR2 FQNEAQ (reference sequence). The CDR3 spans 16 residues. The CDR3 region has the DNA TGTGCCAGCAGCTTAGCGTCAGGGGCCGAGGGTTCACCCCTCCACTTT. Its protein is CASSLASGAEGSPLHF.

This clone has a single count. The chain is built from TRBV7-2 and TRBJ1-1; maybe TRBD1 (6 bases). The CDR3 covers 14 residues. Trimming took 5 bases from V and 0 from J, leaving 10 bases between them. Germline CDR1 SGHTA, CDR2 FQGNSA. The CDR3 sequence is CASSRTVMNTEAFF. CDR3 coding DNA: TGTGCCAGCAGCCGGACAGTTATGAACACTGAAGCTTTCTTT.

This chain uses TRBV7-9 with TRBJ2-7, with 7 bases fitting TRBD1. The germline gives CDR1 SEHNR, CDR2 FQNEAQ (reference sequence). The CDR3 is 16 residues long. The V segment lost 5 bases and the J segment 1 base; nucleotides outside the gene matches: 11. CDR3 nucleotide sequence: TGTGCCAGCAGCGACCCTTTACCGGGACAGTCCTACGAGCAGTACTTC. It translates to CASSDPLPGQSYEQYF.

This clone was observed once. This chain uses TRBV6-4 with TRBJ1-6, with D hard to call. The CDR3 spans 15 residues. Per germline, CDR1 MRHNA and CDR2 SNTAGT. V gave up 3 bases and J gave up 9 bases, with 15 bases separating them. CDR3 region: CASSETWERGSPLHF. CDR3 in DNA: TGTGCCAGCAGTGAAACGTGGGAGCGGGGTTCACCCCTCCACTTT.

V usage is TRBV5-5 and J usage is TRBJ1-5; D uncertain. The germline V gene encodes CDR1 SGHKS and CDR2 YYEKEE (reference sequence). The V gene lost 1 base and the J gene lost 2 bases, with 4 bases spanning the gap. There are 13 residues in the CDR3. DNA of the CDR3: TGTGCCAGCAGCTTGACAGGCAATCAGCCCCAGCATTTT. Encoded protein: CASSLTGNQPQHF.

This clone was seen a few times. The gene calls are TRBV27 and TRBJ1-6; no reliable D call. V lost 4 bases and J 14 bases, leaving 12 bases between the germline ends. Germline V CDR1 and CDR2: MNHEY, SMNVEV (reference sequence). The CDR3 sequence is 12 residues long. The CDR3 reads CASSSLRRALHF. DNA for the CDR3: TGTGCCAGCAGTTCCCTGAGGCGAGCCCTCCACTTT.

The chain links TRBV19 to TRBJ2-7; D is uncertain. V was shortened by 2 bases and J by 0 bases, with 8 bases between the two germline ends. This CDR3 contains 14 residues. Germline V gives CDR1 LNHDA, CDR2 SQIVND (reference sequence). CDR3 in amino acids: CASSISQSSYEQYF. CDR3 nucleotides: TGTGCCAGTAGTATAAGTCAGAGCTCCTACGAGCAGTACTTC.

This clone has a handful of counts. The chain carries TRBV2 and TRBJ2-5, with TRBD2 matching 13 bases. The CDR3 covers 17 residues. Germline-derived CDR1 and CDR2 are SNHLY and FYNNEI. Unmatched junction bases numbered 7, after V lost 6 bases and J lost 0 bases. The CDR3 nucleotides are TGTGCCAGCAGGGTACTAGCGGGGGGGAGGTACCAAGAGACCCAGTACTTC. This encodes CASRVLAGGRYQETQYF.

This clone was seen more than once but under ten times. Additional DNA sequences in this sample encode the identical CDR3. The V and J genes are TRBV5-1 and TRBJ2-1; 10 nucleotides agree with TRBD2. The V gene end was trimmed by 0 bases and the J gene end by 4 bases; junction bases not matched to a gene: 1. Germline loops: CDR1 SGHRS, CDR2 YFSETQ. The CDR3 sequence is 15 residues long. CDR3 region: CASSLGLAGYNEQFF. CDR3 bases: TGCGCCAGCAGCTTGGGACTAGCGGGTTACAATGAGCAGTTCTTC.

In this sample, this clone turned up a few times. This chain connects TRBV28 to TRBJ1-4; tentative D call: TRBD1 (6 bases). V lost 8 bases to trimming and J lost 3 bases, with 16 bases between them. Germline CDR1 reads MDHEN; CDR2 reads SYDVKM. The CDR3 has 15 amino acids. The chain's CDR3 is CASGSAGASNEKLFF. The CDR3 coding sequence is TGTGCCAGCGGCTCCGCAGGGGCTTCTAATGAAAAACTGTTTTTT.

This chain connects TRBV16 to TRBJ1-2, with D uncertain. This CDR3 is built from 13 residues. Germline V gene sequence: CDR1 KGHSY, CDR2 FQNENV. V was trimmed by 2 bases and J by 2 bases, leaving 6 bases between them. The CDR3 bases are TGTGCCAGCAGCCAAACAGAGAACTATGGCTACACCTTC. It is translated as CASSQTENYGYTF.

With regard to this clone: The same CDR3 can be traced to other DNA sequences in this sample. The chain couples TRBV30 to TRBJ1-1, with D perhaps matching TRBD1 (6 bases). V dropped 4 bases and J dropped 0 bases, with 9 bases sitting between them. The CDR3 is 13 residues long. Germline V gene data show CDR1 as GTSNPN and CDR2 as SVGIG (reference sequence). The DNA of the CDR3 is TGTGCCTGGAACAGGGACCTGAACACTGAAGCTTTCTTT. Translated, it gives CAWNRDLNTEAFF. Full variable domain (remainder filled in from reference TRBV30 and TRBJ1-1): SQTIHQWPATLVQPVGSPLSLECTVEGTSNPNLYWYRQAAGRGLQLLFYSVGIGQISSEVPQNLSASRPQDRQFILSSKKLLLSDSGFYLCAWNRDLNTEAFFGQGTRLTVV.

This clone has just a few counts. This chain joins TRBV9 and TRBJ1-4, with 7 bases fitting TRBD1. The CDR3 is made up of 20 amino acids. The ends lost 0 bases at V and 0 bases at J; junction bases unmatched: 14. Germline values: CDR1 SGDLS, CDR2 YYNGEE. The CDR3 DNA is TGTGCCAGCAGCGTAGGGCCCCCGCGGGAGGGGGCAGCAACTAATGAAAAACTGTTTTTT. Translated, it gives CASSVGPPREGAATNEKLFF. The full variable domain, completed using reference TRBV9 and TRBJ1-4, is DSGVTQTPKHLITATGQRVTLRCSPRSGDLSVYWYQQSLDQGLQFLIQYYNGEERAKGNILERFSAQQFPDLHSELNLSSLELGDSALYFCASSVGPPREGAATNEKLFFGSGTQLSVL.